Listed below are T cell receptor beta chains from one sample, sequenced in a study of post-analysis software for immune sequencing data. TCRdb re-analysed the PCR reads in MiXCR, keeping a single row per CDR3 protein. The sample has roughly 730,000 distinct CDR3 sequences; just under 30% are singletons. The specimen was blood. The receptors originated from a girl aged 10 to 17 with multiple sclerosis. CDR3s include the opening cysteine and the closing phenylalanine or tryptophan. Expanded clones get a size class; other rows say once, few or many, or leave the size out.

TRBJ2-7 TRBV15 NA CATSRELGNYEQYF
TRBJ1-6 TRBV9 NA CASSVEMNSPLHF
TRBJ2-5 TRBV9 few CASSGGDGYQETQYF
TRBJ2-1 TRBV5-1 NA CASSLGQGQGHEQFF
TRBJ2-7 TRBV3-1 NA CASSSQGAAYEQYF
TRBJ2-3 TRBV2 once CATYRQGTDTQYF
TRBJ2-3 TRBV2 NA CANSAGTEDTQYF
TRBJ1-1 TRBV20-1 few CSASPSLNTEAFF
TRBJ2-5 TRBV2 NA CASSEFGVVKETQYF
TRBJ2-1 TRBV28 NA CASSSEADKAWDEQFF
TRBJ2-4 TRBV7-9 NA CASSLGASSKNIQYF
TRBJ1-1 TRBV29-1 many CSVANTEAFF
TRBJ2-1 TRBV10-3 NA CAISGDSGSSYNEQFF
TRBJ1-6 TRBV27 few CASSLSDGLNSPLHF
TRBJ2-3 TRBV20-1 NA CSARDLSDGGADTQYF
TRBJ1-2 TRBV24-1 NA CATSDLDSAGGYGYTF
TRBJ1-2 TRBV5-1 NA CASRLGGASIVYTF
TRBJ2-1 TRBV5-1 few CASSSSGGYNNEQFF
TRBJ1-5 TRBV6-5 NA CASSSQGASNQPLHF
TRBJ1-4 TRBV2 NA CASRMDRGLSEKLFF
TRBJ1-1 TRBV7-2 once CASSSKPGVTEAFF
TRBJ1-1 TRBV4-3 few CASSQGTGVYTEAFF
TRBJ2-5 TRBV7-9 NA CASSRYQEIQYF
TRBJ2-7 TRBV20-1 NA CSANRQSLYEQYF
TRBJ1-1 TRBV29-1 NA CSAGPGLGTEAFF